This is a list of T cell receptor beta chains from one sample in a study of blood T cell repertoires in COVID-19. Libraries were prepared by immunoSEQ multiplex PCR; TCRdb keeps only in-frame clonotypes and omits some of them. Altogether about 90,000 clones are present, less than 90% being singletons, with the ten largest covering approximately 1.2%. Sequenced material: peripheral blood. Receptors originate from an older man with active or convalescent COVID-19. The CDR3 runs from the conserved cysteine through the conserved F or W. The D gene is left open where the match is weak. Only some rows state a clone size, as once, few, many or a class for expanded clones.

CDR3nt: TGTGCCAGCAGTTTATATAGGGAGTTCTCCTACGAGCAGTACTTC
CDR3aa: CASSLYREFSYEQYF
d_gene: .
j_gene: TRBJ2-7
abundance: .
v_gene: TRBV28

CDR3nt: TGTGCCAGTAGGCCGCAGGATTATAGCAATCAGCCCCAGCATTTT
CDR3aa: CASRPQDYSNQPQHF
d_gene: .
j_gene: TRBJ1-5
abundance: .
v_gene: TRBV19

CDR3nt: TGTGCCAGCAGCCGGACAGGCTCCTACGAGCAGTACTTC
CDR3aa: CASSRTGSYEQYF
d_gene: TRBD1
j_gene: TRBJ2-7
abundance: .
v_gene: TRBV11-2

CDR3nt: TGTGCCAGCACCTCCCAAGCACCGACAGGCAATCACGTCTATGGCTACACCTTC
CDR3aa: CASTSQAPTGNHVYGYTF
d_gene: .
j_gene: TRBJ1-2
abundance: .
v_gene: TRBV28

CDR3nt: TGTGCCAGCAGTCTAACGTACCGGGACAGGGCGGAGCCCCAGCATTTT
CDR3aa: CASSLTYRDRAEPQHF
d_gene: TRBD1
j_gene: TRBJ1-5
abundance: .
v_gene: TRBV27

CDR3nt: TGTGCCAGCACGCAACGAGGGTCTTACTCCTACGAGCAGTACTTC
CDR3aa: CASTQRGSYSYEQYF
d_gene: .
j_gene: TRBJ2-7
abundance: .
v_gene: TRBV28

CDR3nt: TGTGCCAGCAGCTTAGGTGTGAGTAGCGGGACCGATGAGCAGTTCTTC
CDR3aa: CASSLGVSSGTDEQFF
d_gene: TRBD2
j_gene: TRBJ2-1
abundance: .
v_gene: TRBV11-2

CDR3nt: TGTGCCAGCAGCTCCCTTTCTCAAAGCGGTCAGTACTTC
CDR3aa: CASSSLSQSGQYF
d_gene: .
j_gene: TRBJ2-4
abundance: once
v_gene: TRBV6-2/TRBV6-3

CDR3nt: TGTGCCAGCAGCGTAGAGGCGGGTTGGACCGGGGAGCTGTTTTTT
CDR3aa: CASSVEAGWTGELFF
d_gene: .
j_gene: TRBJ2-2
abundance: .
v_gene: TRBV9

CDR3nt: TGTGCCAGCAGCTTGAGAGGATTCACAGATACGCAGTATTTT
CDR3aa: CASSLRGFTDTQYF
d_gene: .
j_gene: TRBJ2-3
abundance: .
v_gene: TRBV5-4

CDR3nt: TGTGCCAGCAGCGACCCGACAGGGGGGGATGAGCAGTTCTTC
CDR3aa: CASSDPTGGDEQFF
d_gene: TRBD1
j_gene: TRBJ2-1
abundance: .
v_gene: TRBV5-5

CDR3nt: TGCGCCAGCAGCTCGGGACAGGGGGCCACTGAAGCTTTCTTT
CDR3aa: CASSSGQGATEAFF
d_gene: TRBD1
j_gene: TRBJ1-1
abundance: .
v_gene: TRBV5-1

CDR3nt: TGTGCCAGCAGTCCTCCTCGGGCAGATACGCAGTATTTT
CDR3aa: CASSPPRADTQYF
d_gene: .
j_gene: TRBJ2-3
abundance: .
v_gene: TRBV28

CDR3nt: TGTGCCAGCAGCCCCACCGGGACAGGGAGGGAAAAACTGTTTTTT
CDR3aa: CASSPTGTGREKLFF
d_gene: TRBD1
j_gene: TRBJ1-4
abundance: .
v_gene: TRBV7-2

CDR3nt: TGTGCCAGCAGGGTAACTAGCGGGAGGTACGAGCAGTACTTC
CDR3aa: CASRVTSGRYEQYF
d_gene: TRBD2
j_gene: TRBJ2-7
abundance: .
v_gene: TRBV6-5

CDR3nt: TGTGCCAGCAGCCAAGGACCGGGACTTGTGAATTCACCCCTCCACTTT
CDR3aa: CASSQGPGLVNSPLHF
d_gene: .
j_gene: TRBJ1-6
abundance: .
v_gene: TRBV7-2

CDR3nt: TGTGCCAGCAGCTTACCGGGACAGGGAAGTACTAGCACAGATACGCAGTATTTT
CDR3aa: CASSLPGQGSTSTDTQYF
d_gene: TRBD1
j_gene: TRBJ2-3
abundance: once
v_gene: TRBV5-8

CDR3nt: TGTGCCAGCAAAAAAGGAGTGCTGGCCTACGAGCAGTACTTC
CDR3aa: CASKKGVLAYEQYF
d_gene: .
j_gene: TRBJ2-7
abundance: .
v_gene: TRBV6-6

CDR3nt: TGTGCCAGCAGCTTGGCCGGGGGACCCACAGGGGAAAACATTCAGTACTTC
CDR3aa: CASSLAGGPTGENIQYF
d_gene: .
j_gene: TRBJ2-4
abundance: .
v_gene: TRBV5-4

CDR3nt: TGTGCCAGCAGCGCGACCGGGACAGGGGGCGGGCAGCCCCAGCATTTT
CDR3aa: CASSATGTGGGQPQHF
d_gene: TRBD1
j_gene: TRBJ1-5
abundance: .
v_gene: TRBV7-9

CDR3nt: TGCGCCAGCAGTGGGGGGACAGGGGGTTCACCCCTCCACTTT
CDR3aa: CASSGGTGGSPLHF
d_gene: TRBD1
j_gene: TRBJ1-6
abundance: .
v_gene: TRBV5-1

CDR3nt: TGTGCCAGCAGCTTCCATGGGCTGTCTAATGAGCAGTTCTTC
CDR3aa: CASSFHGLSNEQFF
d_gene: .
j_gene: TRBJ2-1
abundance: .
v_gene: TRBV7-9

CDR3nt: TGTGCCAGCTCACCCAACCTACCCGATACGCAGTATTTT
CDR3aa: CASSPNLPDTQYF
d_gene: .
j_gene: TRBJ2-3
abundance: .
v_gene: TRBV18

CDR3nt: TGTGCCAGCAGCTTAGTTGCGGGGTCGCGAAATGAGCAGTTCTTC
CDR3aa: CASSLVAGSRNEQFF
d_gene: .
j_gene: TRBJ2-1
abundance: .
v_gene: TRBV7-2

CDR3nt: TGTGCCCCCAGGGCGGGACTCCAGGAGGAGGGCTACACCTTC
CDR3aa: CAPRAGLQEEGYTF
d_gene: .
j_gene: TRBJ1-2
abundance: once
v_gene: TRBV11-2

CDR3nt: TGTGCCAGTAGGACCGGGACAGGGTTTTATGGCTACACCTTC
CDR3aa: CASRTGTGFYGYTF
d_gene: TRBD1
j_gene: TRBJ1-2
abundance: .
v_gene: TRBV19

CDR3nt: TGTGCCAGCAGCCGTGCGGGGACAGGGAATGAAAAACTGTTTTTT
CDR3aa: CASSRAGTGNEKLFF
d_gene: TRBD1
j_gene: TRBJ1-4
abundance: .
v_gene: TRBV9